This T cell receptor beta chain was identified during a study of CD8 T cells in ankylosing spondylitis. Germline trimming cut 5 bases from V and 8 bases from J; bases unmatched to any gene: 5. The CDR3 covers 13 residues. From germline, CDR1 is ENHRY and CDR2 SYGVKD. This clonotype was seen more than once but under ten times. TCRdb fed the 5' RACE reads into MiXCR, producing one record per CDR3 protein. The sample records 250,000 or so distinct CDR3 sequences, 24% being singletons. V is TRBV10-3 and J is TRBJ2-1, with 8 positions matching TRBD1. The receptor's source is a male donor with ankylosing spondylitis or in good health (not recorded which). The sequencing sample was made of blood, either unsorted or a sorted T cell fraction (not recorded which). The CDR3 spells CAISLQGGDEQFF. The CDR3 DNA follows: TGTGCCATCAGTCTACAGGGGGGAGATGAGCAGTTCTTC.